The rows below give T cell receptor beta chains drawn from one sample of a study of PD-L1 blockade in urothelial cancer. Repertoires were generated with immunoSEQ multiplex PCR, while TCRdb's copy carries only in-frame clones and drops some. The sample has about 43,000 clones, around 90% seen once. The input for sequencing was PBMCs, taken around atezolizumab (anti-PD-L1) treatment. The receptors come from an older woman with urothelial cancer. Both conserved end residues are part of each CDR3. D genes are given only for firm matches. Part of the rows lack a size; the others show once, few, many or a class for expanded clones.

v_gene: TRBV4-3
d_gene: TRBD2
j_gene: TRBJ2-1
len: 16
abundance: once
CDR3aa: CASSQDGGGGPDEQFF
CDR3nt: TGCGCCAGCAGCCAAGATGGGGGGGGTGGTCCTGATGAGCAGTTCTTC

v_gene: TRBV11-2
d_gene: .
j_gene: TRBJ1-4
len: 16
abundance: .
CDR3aa: CASSLVSGFSRIELFF
CDR3nt: TGTGCCAGCAGCTTAGTTTCAGGGTTCTCTCGGATAGAACTGTTTTTT

v_gene: TRBV7-2
d_gene: .
j_gene: TRBJ2-3
len: 14
abundance: .
CDR3aa: CASSSGVSTDTQYF
CDR3nt: TGTGCCAGCAGCTCCGGGGTAAGCACAGATACGCAGTATTTT

v_gene: TRBV6-1
d_gene: .
j_gene: TRBJ1-1
len: 13
abundance: once
CDR3aa: CASSPRWVTEAFF
CDR3nt: TGTGCCAGCTCCCCGAGGTGGGTCACTGAAGCTTTCTTT

v_gene: TRBV4-1
d_gene: TRBD2
j_gene: TRBJ2-3
len: 16
abundance: .
CDR3aa: CASSLGTSGSSDTQYF
CDR3nt: TGCGCCAGCAGCCTAGGGACTAGCGGGAGTTCAGATACGCAGTATTTT

v_gene: TRBV6-6
d_gene: .
j_gene: TRBJ2-7
len: 13
abundance: .
CDR3aa: CASSTPRTYEQYF
CDR3nt: TGTGCCAGCAGTACCCCGAGAACCTACGAGCAGTACTTC

v_gene: TRBV13
d_gene: TRBD1
j_gene: TRBJ1-2
len: 17
abundance: .
CDR3aa: CASSLEGQGTLYYGYTF
CDR3nt: TGTGCCAGCAGCTTAGAGGGACAGGGGACCCTCTACTATGGCTACACCTTC

v_gene: TRBV11-3
d_gene: .
j_gene: TRBJ2-2
len: 14
abundance: .
CDR3aa: CASSRPVAPGELFF
CDR3nt: TGTGCCAGCAGTCGACCAGTAGCCCCCGGGGAGCTGTTTTTT

v_gene: TRBV19
d_gene: .
j_gene: TRBJ2-3
len: 17
abundance: .
CDR3aa: CASSDRGKVAGGRTQYF
CDR3nt: TGTGCCAGCTCGGACAGGGGGAAGGTTGCGGGAGGGCGAACGCAGTATTTT

v_gene: TRBV19
d_gene: TRBD1
j_gene: TRBJ1-3
len: 16
abundance: .
CDR3aa: CASSIPTGTSGNTIYF
CDR3nt: TGTGCCAGTAGTATCCCGACAGGGACCTCTGGAAACACCATATATTTT

v_gene: TRBV5-6
d_gene: TRBD2
j_gene: TRBJ2-7
len: 15
abundance: .
CDR3aa: CASSGGLAATYEQYF
CDR3nt: TGTGCCAGCAGCGGCGGACTAGCGGCAACCTACGAGCAGTACTTC

v_gene: TRBV2
d_gene: TRBD1
j_gene: TRBJ1-4
len: 15
abundance: .
CDR3aa: CASSELRTGLEKLFF
CDR3nt: TGTGCCAGCAGTGAACTTCGGACAGGGTTGGAAAAACTGTTTTTT

v_gene: TRBV28
d_gene: .
j_gene: TRBJ2-7
len: 16
abundance: .
CDR3aa: CASSSPKSGLAYEQYF
CDR3nt: TGTGCCAGCAGTTCCCCCAAGAGCGGGCTCGCCTACGAGCAGTACTTC

v_gene: TRBV4-1
d_gene: TRBD2
j_gene: TRBJ2-1
len: 16
abundance: .
CDR3aa: CASSQDAGGPYNEQFF
CDR3nt: TGCGCCAGCAGCCAAGACGCGGGAGGGCCCTACAATGAGCAGTTCTTC

v_gene: TRBV4-1
d_gene: .
j_gene: TRBJ2-3
len: 14
abundance: few
CDR3aa: CASSQGGIPDTQYF
CDR3nt: TGCGCCAGCAGCCAGGGGGGTATTCCAGATACGCAGTATTTT

v_gene: TRBV4-1
d_gene: .
j_gene: TRBJ1-4
len: 18
abundance: .
CDR3aa: CASSQGTVALATNEKLFF
CDR3nt: TGCGCCAGCAGCCAAGGGACAGTAGCCCTTGCAACTAATGAAAAACTGTTTTTT

v_gene: TRBV6-5
d_gene: .
j_gene: TRBJ1-3
len: 12
abundance: .
CDR3aa: CASTKNGDTIYF
CDR3nt: TGTGCCAGCACAAAAAATGGAGACACCATATATTTT

v_gene: TRBV7-2
d_gene: .
j_gene: TRBJ1-3
len: 15
abundance: .
CDR3aa: CASSPWTASGNTIYF
CDR3nt: TGTGCCAGCAGCCCGTGGACAGCCTCTGGAAACACCATATATTTT

v_gene: TRBV6-6
d_gene: TRBD1
j_gene: TRBJ1-4
len: 13
abundance: .
CDR3aa: CASSLDREEKLFF
CDR3nt: TGTGCCAGCAGCCTGGACAGGGAAGAAAAACTGTTTTTT

v_gene: TRBV11-3
d_gene: TRBD1
j_gene: TRBJ2-1
len: 15
abundance: .
CDR3aa: CASSRDRLSYNEQFF
CDR3nt: TGTGCCAGCAGCCGGGACAGGCTTTCCTACAATGAGCAGTTCTTC

v_gene: TRBV7-9
d_gene: .
j_gene: TRBJ1-5
len: 15
abundance: .
CDR3aa: CASSLGIQGNQPQHF
CDR3nt: TGTGCCAGCAGCTTGGGGATACAGGGAAATCAGCCCCAGCATTTT

v_gene: TRBV6-5
d_gene: TRBD1
j_gene: TRBJ2-3
len: 15
abundance: .
CDR3aa: CASRDRGTGSDTQYF
CDR3nt: TGTGCCAGCAGGGACAGGGGCACCGGATCCGATACGCAGTATTTT

v_gene: TRBV18
d_gene: .
j_gene: TRBJ1-2
len: 14
abundance: few
CDR3aa: CASSPLITTYGYTF
CDR3nt: TGTGCCAGCTCACCACTGATAACAACCTATGGCTACACCTTC